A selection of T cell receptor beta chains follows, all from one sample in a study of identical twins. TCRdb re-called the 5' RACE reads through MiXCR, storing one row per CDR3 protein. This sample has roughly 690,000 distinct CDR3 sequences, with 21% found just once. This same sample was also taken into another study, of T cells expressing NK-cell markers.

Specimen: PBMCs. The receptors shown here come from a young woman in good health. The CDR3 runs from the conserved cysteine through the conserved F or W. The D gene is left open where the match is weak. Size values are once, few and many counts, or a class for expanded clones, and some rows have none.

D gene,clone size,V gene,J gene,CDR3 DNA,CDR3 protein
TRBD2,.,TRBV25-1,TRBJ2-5,TGTGCCAGCCGAGGGAGGGAGGCCCAAGAGACCCAGTACTTC,CASRGREAQETQYF
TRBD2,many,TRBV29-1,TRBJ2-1,TGCAGCGTTGGGGGTAGCGGGGGCCTCTCCTACAATGAGCAGTTCTTC,CSVGGSGGLSYNEQFF
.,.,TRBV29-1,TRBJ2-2,TGCAGCGTTGTGCGGGACCTTAACACCGGGGAGCTGTTTTTT,CSVVRDLNTGELFF
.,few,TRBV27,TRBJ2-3,TGTGCCAGCAGTCCCCTCGCAGGGGTGGGGACAGATACGCAGTATTTT,CASSPLAGVGTDTQYF
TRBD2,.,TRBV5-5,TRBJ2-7,TGTGCCAGCAGCCGCCGACTAGCGGGAGCGTCCTACGAGCAGTACTTC,CASSRRLAGASYEQYF
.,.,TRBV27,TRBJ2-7,TGTGCCAGCAGGGTTAGTTGGGGTCCCTACGAGCAGTACTTC,CASRVSWGPYEQYF
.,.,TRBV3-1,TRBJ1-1,TGTGCCAGCAGCCCTCCCACGGGAATGGGCACTGAAGCTTTCTTT,CASSPPTGMGTEAFF
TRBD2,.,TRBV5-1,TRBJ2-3,TGCGCCAGCAGAGCGCGGGAGGGAACAGATACGCAGTATTTT,CASRAREGTDTQYF
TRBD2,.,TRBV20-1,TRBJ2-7,TGCAGTGCTAGCCCGACTAGCGGGGGCTACGAGCAGTACTTC,CSASPTSGGYEQYF
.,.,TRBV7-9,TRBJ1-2,TGTGCCAGCAGCCGACGGGAGGGCTACACCTTC,CASSRREGYTF
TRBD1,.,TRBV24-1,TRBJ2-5,TGTGCCACCAGTGACCGAACAGAACGGGACAGCCAAGAGACCCAGTACTTC,CATSDRTERDSQETQYF
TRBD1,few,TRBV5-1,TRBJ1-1,TGCGCCAGCAGCCGCCGACAGGGTATTGTAGCTTTCTTT,CASSRRQGIVAFF
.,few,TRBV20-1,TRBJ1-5,TGCAGTGCTAGAGCTACGCGGAGCAATCAGCCCCAGCATTTT,CSARATRSNQPQHF
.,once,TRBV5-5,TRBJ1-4,TGTGCCAGCAGCTTGGTTGGTCCTCGGGGTGAAAAACTGTTTTTT,CASSLVGPRGEKLFF